This paragraph covers one T cell receptor (beta chain) sequence. The data originate from a study of cytomegalovirus exposure and HLA in healthy donors. J was trimmed by 2 bases and V by 6 bases; bases with no gene match: 6. CDR1 is MNHEY, CDR2 SVGAGI, per germline. This CDR3 has 15 amino acids. TCRdb's table, derived via immunoSEQ multiplex PCR, lists solely in-frame clones and lacks some. The sample carries 150,000 to 200,000 clones, about 89% recorded once. The specimen sequenced was PBMCs. The genes are TRBV6-5 and TRBJ2-7; 11 nucleotides match TRBD2. The receptor was isolated from a young woman in good health and CMV-seropositive. CDR3 sequence: CASRSLAGGPYEQYF. CDR3 DNA: TGTGCCAGCAGATCATTAGCGGGAGGGCCCTACGAGCAGTACTTC.